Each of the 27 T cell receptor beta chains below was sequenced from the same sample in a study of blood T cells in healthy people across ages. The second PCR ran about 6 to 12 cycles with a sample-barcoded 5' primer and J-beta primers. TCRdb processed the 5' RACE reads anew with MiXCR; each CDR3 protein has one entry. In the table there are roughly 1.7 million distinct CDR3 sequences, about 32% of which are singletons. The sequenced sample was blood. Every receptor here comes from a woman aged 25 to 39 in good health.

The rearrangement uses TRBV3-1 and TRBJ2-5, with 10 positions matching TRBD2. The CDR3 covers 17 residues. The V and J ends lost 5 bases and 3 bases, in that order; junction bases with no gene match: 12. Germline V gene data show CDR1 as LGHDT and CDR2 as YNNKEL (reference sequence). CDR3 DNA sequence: TGTGCCAGCAGCAAAGTACGTACTAGCGGGGCGGAAGAGACCCAGTACTTC. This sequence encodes CASSKVRTSGAEETQYF.

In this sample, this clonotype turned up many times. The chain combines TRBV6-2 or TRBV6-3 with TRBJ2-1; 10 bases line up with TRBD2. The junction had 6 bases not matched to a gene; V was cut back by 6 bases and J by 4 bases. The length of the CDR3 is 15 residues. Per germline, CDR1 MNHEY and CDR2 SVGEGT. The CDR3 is CASSSTSGEYNEQFF. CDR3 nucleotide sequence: TGTGCCAGCAGCTCTACTAGCGGGGAATACAATGAGCAGTTCTTC.

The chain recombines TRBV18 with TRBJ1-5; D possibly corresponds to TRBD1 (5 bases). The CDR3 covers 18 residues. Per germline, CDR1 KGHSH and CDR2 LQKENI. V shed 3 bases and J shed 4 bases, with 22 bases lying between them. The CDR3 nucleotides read TGTGCCAGCTCACCCTGGAGTGCGGGGGAATCGAGGAATCAGCCCCAGCATTTT. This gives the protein CASSPWSAGESRNQPQHF.

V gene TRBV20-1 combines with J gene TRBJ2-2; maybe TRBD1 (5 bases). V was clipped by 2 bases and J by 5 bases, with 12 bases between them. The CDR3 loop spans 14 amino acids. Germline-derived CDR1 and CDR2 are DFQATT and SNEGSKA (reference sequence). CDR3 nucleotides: TGCAGTGCTAGAAGGCAGGGATTTACCGGGGAGCTGTTTTTT. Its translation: CSARRQGFTGELFF.

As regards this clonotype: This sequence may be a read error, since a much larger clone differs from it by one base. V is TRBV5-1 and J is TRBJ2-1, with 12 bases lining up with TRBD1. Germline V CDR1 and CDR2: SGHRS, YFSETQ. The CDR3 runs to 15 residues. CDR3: CANSTGTGGRNEQFF. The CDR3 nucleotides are TGCGCCAACAGCACCGGGACAGGGGGCAGGAATGAGCAGTTCTTC.

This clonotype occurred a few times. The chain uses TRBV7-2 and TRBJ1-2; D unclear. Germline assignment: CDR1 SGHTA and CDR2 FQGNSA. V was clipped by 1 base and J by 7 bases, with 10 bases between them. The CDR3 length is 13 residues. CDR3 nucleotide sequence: TGTGCCAGCAGCTTAGAGGCGGAATCTGGCTACACCTTC. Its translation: CASSLEAESGYTF.

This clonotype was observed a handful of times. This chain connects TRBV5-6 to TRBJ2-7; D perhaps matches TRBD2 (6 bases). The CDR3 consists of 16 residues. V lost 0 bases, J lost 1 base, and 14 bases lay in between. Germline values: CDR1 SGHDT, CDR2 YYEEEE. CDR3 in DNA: TGTGCCAGCAGCTTGGGTACGGGGGTCCTTTCCTACGAGCAGTACTTC. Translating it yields CASSLGTGVLSYEQYF.

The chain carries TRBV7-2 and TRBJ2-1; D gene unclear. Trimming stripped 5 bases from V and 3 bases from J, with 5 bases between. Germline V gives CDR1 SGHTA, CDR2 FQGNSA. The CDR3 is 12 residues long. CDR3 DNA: TGTGCCAGCAGCCCTATCTACAATGAGCAGTTCTTC. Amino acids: CASSPIYNEQFF. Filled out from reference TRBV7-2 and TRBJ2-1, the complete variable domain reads GAGVSQSPSNKVTEKGKDVELRCDPISGHTALYWYRQSLGQGLEFLIYFQGNSAPDKSGLPSDRFSAERTGGSVSTLTIQRTQQEDSAVYLCASSPIYNEQFFGPGTRLTVL.

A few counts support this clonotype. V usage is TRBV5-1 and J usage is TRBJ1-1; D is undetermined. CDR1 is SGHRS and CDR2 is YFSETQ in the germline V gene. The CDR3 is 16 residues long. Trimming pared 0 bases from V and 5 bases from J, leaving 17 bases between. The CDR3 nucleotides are TGCGCCAGCAGCTTGGCCTTTGAAGGGTTGGGGACTGAAGCTTTCTTT. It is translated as CASSLAFEGLGTEAFF.

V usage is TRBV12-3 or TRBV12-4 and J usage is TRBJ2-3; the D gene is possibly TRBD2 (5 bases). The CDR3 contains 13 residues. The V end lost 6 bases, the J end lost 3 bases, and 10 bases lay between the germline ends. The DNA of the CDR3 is TGTGCCAGCAGATTGAGGGAGACAGATACGCAGTATTTT. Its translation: CASRLRETDTQYF.

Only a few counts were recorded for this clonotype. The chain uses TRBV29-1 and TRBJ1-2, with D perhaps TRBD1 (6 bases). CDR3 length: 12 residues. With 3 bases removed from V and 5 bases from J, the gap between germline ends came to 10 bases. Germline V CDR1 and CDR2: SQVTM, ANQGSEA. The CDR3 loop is CSVDRGGYGYTF. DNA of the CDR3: TGCAGCGTTGACAGGGGAGGGTATGGCTACACCTTC.

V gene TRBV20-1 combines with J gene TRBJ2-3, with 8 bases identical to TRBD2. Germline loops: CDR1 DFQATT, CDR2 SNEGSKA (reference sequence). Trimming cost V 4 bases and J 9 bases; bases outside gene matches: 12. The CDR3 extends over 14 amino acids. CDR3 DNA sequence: TGCAGTGCTAAGGAGCGGGGGTCGATGAGGACGCAGTATTTT. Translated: CSAKERGSMRTQYF.

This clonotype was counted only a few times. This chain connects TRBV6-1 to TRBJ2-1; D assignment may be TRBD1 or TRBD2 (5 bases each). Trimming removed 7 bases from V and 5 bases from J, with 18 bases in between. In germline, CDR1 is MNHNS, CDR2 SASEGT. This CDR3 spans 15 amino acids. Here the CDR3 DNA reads TGTGCCAGCACCGTACTATCCGGGACGAACAATGAGCAGTTCTTC. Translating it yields CASTVLSGTNNEQFF.

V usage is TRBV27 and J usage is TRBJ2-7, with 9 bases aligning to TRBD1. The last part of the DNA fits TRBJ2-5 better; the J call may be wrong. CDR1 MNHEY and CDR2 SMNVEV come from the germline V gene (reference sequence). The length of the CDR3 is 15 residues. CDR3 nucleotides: TGTGCCAGCAGTTTTTTGGGACAGGGCGGCGGGACCCAGTACTTC. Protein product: CASSFLGQGGGTQYF.

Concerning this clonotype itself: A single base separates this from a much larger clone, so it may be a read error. CDR3 bases: TGCAGCGTTGGGCCCCGACAGGGCTTCTACAAGCAGTACTTC. Translated, it gives CSVGPRQGFYKQYF. The V call is TRBV29-1, the J call TRBJ2-7; TRBD1 matches at 7 bases. There are 14 residues in the CDR3. The germline gives CDR1 SQVTM, CDR2 ANQGSEA.

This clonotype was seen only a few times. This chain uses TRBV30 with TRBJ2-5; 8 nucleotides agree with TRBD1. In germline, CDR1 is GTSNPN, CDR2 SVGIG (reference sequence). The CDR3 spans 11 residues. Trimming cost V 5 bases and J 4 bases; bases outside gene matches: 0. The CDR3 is CAWDRGETQYF. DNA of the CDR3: TGTGCCTGGGACAGGGGAGAGACCCAGTACTTC.

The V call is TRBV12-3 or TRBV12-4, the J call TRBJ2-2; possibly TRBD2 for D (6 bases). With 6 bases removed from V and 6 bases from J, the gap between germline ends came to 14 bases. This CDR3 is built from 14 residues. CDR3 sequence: CASRTDGGSGELFF. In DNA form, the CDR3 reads TGTGCCAGCAGAACCGACGGGGGATCCGGGGAGCTGTTTTTT.

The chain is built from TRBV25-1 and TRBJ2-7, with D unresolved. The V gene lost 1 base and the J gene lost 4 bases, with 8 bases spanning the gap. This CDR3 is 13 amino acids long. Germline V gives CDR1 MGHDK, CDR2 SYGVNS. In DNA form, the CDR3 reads TGTGCCAGCAGTGAATGGGATCGGTACGAGCAGTACTTC. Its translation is CASSEWDRYEQYF.

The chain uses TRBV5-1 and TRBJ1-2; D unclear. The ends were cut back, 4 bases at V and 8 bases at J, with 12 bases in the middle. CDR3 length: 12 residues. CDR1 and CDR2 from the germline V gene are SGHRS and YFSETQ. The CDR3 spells CASSEGIDGYTF. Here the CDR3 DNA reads TGCGCCAGCAGCGAAGGGATAGACGGCTACACCTTC.

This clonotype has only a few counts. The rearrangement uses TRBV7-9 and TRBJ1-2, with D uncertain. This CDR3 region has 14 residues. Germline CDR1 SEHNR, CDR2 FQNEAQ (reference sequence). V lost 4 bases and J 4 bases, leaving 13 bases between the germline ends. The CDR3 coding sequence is TGTGCCAGCAGCTCTCCCCAGGTTAGCTATGGCTACACCTTC. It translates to CASSSPQVSYGYTF.

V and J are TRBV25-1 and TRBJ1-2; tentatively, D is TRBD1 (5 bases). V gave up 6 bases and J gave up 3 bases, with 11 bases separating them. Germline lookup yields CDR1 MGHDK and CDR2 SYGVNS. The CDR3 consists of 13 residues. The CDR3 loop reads CASREQTDYGYTF. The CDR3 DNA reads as TGTGCCAGCAGGGAACAGACAGACTATGGCTACACCTTC.

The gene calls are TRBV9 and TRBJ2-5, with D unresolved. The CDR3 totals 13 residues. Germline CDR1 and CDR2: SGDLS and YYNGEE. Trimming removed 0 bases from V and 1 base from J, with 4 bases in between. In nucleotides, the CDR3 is TGTGCCAGCAGCGTAGACGTCCAAGAGACCCAGTACTTC. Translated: CASSVDVQETQYF.

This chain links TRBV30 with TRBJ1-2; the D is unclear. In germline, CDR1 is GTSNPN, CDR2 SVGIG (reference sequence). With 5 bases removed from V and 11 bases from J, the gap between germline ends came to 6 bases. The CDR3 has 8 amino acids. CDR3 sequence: CAWGQYTF. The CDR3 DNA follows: TGTGCCTGGGGCCAATACACCTTC.

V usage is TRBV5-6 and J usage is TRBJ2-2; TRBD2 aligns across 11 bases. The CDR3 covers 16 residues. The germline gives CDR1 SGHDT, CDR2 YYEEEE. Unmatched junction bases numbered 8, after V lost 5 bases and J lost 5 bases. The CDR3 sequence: CASSSLAGAGTGELFF. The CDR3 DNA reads TGTGCCAGCAGTTCACTAGCGGGAGCAGGGACCGGGGAGCTGTTTTTT.

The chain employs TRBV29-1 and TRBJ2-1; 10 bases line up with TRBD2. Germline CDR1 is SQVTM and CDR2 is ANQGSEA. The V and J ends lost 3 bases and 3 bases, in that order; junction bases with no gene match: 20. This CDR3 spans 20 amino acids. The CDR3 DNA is TGCAGCGTTGAGCCACCCATTGCGACACTAGCGGGGCGACACTACAATGAGCAGTTCTTC. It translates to CSVEPPIATLAGRHYNEQFF.

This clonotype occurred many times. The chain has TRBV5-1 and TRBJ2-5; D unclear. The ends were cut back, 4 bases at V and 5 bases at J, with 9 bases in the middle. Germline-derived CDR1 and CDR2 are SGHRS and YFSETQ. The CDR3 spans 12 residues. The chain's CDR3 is CASSPYGETQYF. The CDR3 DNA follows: TGCGCCAGCAGCCCATACGGCGAGACCCAGTACTTC. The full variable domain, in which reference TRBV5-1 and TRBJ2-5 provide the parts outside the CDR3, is KAGVTQTPRYLIKTRGQQVTLSCSPISGHRSVSWYQQTPGQGLQFLFEYFSETQRNKGNFPGRFSGRQFSNSRSEMNVSTLELGDSALYLCASSPYGETQYFGPGTRLLVL.

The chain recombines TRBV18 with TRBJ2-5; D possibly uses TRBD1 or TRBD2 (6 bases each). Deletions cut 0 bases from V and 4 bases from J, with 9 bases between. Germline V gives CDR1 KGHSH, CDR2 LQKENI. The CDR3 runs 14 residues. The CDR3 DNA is TGTGCCAGCTCACCACCGGGGGGCATAGAGACCCAGTACTTC. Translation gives CASSPPGGIETQYF. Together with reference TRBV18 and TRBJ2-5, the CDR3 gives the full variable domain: NAGVMQNPRHLVRRRGQEARLRCSPMKGHSHVYWYRQLPEEGLKFMVYLQKENIIDESGMPKERFSAEFPKEGPSILRIQQVVRGDSAAYFCASSPPGGIETQYFGPGTRLLVL.